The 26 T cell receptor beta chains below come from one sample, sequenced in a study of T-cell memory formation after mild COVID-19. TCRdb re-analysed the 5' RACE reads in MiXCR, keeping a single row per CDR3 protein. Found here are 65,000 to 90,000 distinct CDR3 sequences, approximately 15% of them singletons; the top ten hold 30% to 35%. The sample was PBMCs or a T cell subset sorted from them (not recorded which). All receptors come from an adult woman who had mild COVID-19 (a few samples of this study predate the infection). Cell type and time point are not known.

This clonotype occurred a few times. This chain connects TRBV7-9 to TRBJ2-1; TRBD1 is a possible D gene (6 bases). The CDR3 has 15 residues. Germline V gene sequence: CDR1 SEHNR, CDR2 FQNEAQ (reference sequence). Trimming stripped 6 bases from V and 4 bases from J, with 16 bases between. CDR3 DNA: TGTGCCAGCAGTTATCCCGGGACAACGTACAATGAGCAGTTCTTC. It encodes CASSYPGTTYNEQFF.

The CDR3 nucleotides are TGTGCCAGCAGCTCAGGACAGGGGATTACGTACGAGCAGTACTTC. Protein product: CASSSGQGITYEQYF. This rearrangement joins TRBV7-9 to TRBJ2-7, with 9 nucleotides matching TRBD1. The J segment lost 4 bases and the V segment lost 4 bases, leaving 8 bases of the junction unmatched. Germline CDR1 SEHNR, CDR2 FQNEAQ (reference sequence). CDR3 length: 15 residues.

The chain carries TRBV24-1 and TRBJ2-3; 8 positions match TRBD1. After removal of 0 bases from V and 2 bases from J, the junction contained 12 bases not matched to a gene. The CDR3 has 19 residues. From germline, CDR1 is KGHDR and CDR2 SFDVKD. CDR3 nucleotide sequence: TGTGCCACCAGTGATTTGCCTCGGACAGGGCGAGACCTCACAGATACGCAGTATTTT. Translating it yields CATSDLPRTGRDLTDTQYF.

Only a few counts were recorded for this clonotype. The CDR3 region has the DNA TGTGCCAGCAGTCCAGGACAGGGAAGGGATACGCAGTATTTT. It translates to CASSPGQGRDTQYF. V usage is TRBV6-2 or TRBV6-3 and J usage is TRBJ2-3, with 8 bases lining up with TRBD1. The CDR3 has 14 amino acids. V shed 5 bases and J 6 bases; nucleotides not matched to a gene: 7. Per germline, CDR1 MNHEY and CDR2 SVGEGT.

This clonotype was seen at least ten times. The CDR3 sequence is CASSLTGDEQFF. CDR3 nucleotides: TGTGCCAGCAGTCTAACAGGGGATGAGCAGTTCTTC. The gene calls are TRBV7-9 and TRBJ2-1, with 7 positions matching TRBD1. V lost 6 bases, J lost 8 bases, and 4 bases stayed unmatched. The CDR3 is 12 amino acids. Germline values: CDR1 SEHNR, CDR2 FQNEAQ (reference sequence).

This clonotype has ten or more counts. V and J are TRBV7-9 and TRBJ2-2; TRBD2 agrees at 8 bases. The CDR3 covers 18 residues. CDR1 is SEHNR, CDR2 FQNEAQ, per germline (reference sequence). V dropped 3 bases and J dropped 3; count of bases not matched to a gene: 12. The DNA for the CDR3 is TGTGCCAGCAGCTTTAGGCCGAGAGTAGCGGGATACACCGGGGAGCTGTTTTTT. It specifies CASSFRPRVAGYTGELFF.

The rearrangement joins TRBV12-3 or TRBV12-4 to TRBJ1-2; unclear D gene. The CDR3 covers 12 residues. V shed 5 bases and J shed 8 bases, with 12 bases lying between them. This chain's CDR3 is CASSPGGSGYTF. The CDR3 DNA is TGTGCCAGCAGTCCGGGCGGTTCAGGCTACACCTTC.

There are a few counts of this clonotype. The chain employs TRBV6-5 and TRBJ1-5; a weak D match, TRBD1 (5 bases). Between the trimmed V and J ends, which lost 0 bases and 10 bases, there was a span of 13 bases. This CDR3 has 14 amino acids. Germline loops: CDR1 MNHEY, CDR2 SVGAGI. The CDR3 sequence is CASSYSQGREPQHF. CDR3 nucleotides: TGTGCCAGCAGTTACTCTCAGGGCAGGGAACCCCAGCATTTT.

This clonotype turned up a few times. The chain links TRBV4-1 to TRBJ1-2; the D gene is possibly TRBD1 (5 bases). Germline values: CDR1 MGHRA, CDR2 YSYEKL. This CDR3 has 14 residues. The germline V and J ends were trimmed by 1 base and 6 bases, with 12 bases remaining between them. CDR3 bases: TGCGCCAGCAGCCAAGCCGGAGTAGGGGATGGCTACACCTTC. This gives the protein CASSQAGVGDGYTF.

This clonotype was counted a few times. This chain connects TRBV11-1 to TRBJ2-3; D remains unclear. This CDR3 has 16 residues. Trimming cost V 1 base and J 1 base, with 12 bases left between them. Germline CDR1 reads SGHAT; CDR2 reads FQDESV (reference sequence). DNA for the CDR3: TGTGCCAGCAGCTTAGGTACAGTACAACGCACAGATACGCAGTATTTT. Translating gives CASSLGTVQRTDTQYF.

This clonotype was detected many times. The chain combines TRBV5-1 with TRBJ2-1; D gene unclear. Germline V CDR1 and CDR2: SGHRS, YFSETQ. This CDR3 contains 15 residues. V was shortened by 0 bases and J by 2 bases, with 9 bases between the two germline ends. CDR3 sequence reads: CASSLAGLTYNEQFF. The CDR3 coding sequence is TGCGCCAGCAGCTTGGCCGGGCTAACCTACAATGAGCAGTTCTTC.

The CDR3 DNA is TGCAGTGTGGGCGGGGTATCCTACGAGCAGTACTTC. It codes for CSVGGVSYEQYF. The chain combines TRBV20-1 with TRBJ2-7; perhaps TRBD2 as D (6 bases). This CDR3 comprises 12 residues. V was cut by 7 bases and J by 1 base, with 11 bases left in between. Germline V gene sequence: CDR1 DFQATT, CDR2 SNEGSKA (reference sequence).

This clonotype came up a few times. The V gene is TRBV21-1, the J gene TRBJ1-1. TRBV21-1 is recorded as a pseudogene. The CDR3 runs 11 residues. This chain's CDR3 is CASTSGRGAFF. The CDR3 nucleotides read TGTGCCAGCACCTCAGGTCGGGGAGCTTTCTTT.

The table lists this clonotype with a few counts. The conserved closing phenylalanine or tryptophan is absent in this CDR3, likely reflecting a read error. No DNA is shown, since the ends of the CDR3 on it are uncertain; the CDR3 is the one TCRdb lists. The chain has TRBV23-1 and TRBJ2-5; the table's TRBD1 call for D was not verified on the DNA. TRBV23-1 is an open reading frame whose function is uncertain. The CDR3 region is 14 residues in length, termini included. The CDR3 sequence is CASSPTTSGQGEIL.

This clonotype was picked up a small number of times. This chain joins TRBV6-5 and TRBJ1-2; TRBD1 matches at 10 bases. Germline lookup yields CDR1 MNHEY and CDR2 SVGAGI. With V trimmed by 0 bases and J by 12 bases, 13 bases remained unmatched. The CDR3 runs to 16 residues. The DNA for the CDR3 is TGTGCCAGCAGTTACTCGTCCCGGGACAGGGGACCTGGGGACACCTTC. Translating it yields CASSYSSRDRGPGDTF.

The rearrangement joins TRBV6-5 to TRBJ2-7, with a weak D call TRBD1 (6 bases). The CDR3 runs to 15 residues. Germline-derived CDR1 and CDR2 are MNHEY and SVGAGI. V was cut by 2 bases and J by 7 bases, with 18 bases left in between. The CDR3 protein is CASSYLLTGEEEQYF. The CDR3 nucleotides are TGTGCCAGCAGTTACCTCCTGACAGGTGAGGAAGAGCAGTACTTC.

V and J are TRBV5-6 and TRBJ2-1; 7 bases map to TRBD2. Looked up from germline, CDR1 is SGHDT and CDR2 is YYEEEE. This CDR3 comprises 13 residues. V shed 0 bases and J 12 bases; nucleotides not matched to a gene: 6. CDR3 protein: CASSLAGGLVQFF. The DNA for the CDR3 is TGTGCCAGCAGCTTGGCCGGGGGGTTAGTGCAGTTCTTC.

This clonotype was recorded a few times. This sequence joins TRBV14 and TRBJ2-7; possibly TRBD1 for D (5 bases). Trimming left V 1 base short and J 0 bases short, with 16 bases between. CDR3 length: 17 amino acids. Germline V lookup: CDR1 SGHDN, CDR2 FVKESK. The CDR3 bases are TGTGCCAGCAGCCAAGTCCTCGGGCAGGGCAGCTCCTACGAGCAGTACTTC. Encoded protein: CASSQVLGQGSSYEQYF.

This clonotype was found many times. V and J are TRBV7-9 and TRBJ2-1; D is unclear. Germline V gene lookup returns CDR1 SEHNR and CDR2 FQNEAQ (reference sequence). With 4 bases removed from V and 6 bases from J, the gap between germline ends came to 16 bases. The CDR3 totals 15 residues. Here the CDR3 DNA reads TGTGCCAGCAGCTCGTATCGGACGGATCTCAATGAGCAGTTCTTC. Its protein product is CASSSYRTDLNEQFF.

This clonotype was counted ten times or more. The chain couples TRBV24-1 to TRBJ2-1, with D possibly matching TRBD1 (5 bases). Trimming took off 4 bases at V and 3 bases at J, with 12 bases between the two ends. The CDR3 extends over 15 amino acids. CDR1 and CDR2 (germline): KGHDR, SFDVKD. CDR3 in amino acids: CATSEYTDSYNEQFF. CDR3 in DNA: TGTGCCACCAGTGAATACACCGACAGCTACAATGAGCAGTTCTTC.

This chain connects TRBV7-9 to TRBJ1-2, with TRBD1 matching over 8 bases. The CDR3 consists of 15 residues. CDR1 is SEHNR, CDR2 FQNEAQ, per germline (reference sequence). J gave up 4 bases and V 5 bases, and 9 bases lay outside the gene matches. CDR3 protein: CASSDSRTGSYGYTF. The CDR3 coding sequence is TGTGCCAGCAGCGACTCTCGGACAGGGAGCTATGGCTACACCTTC.

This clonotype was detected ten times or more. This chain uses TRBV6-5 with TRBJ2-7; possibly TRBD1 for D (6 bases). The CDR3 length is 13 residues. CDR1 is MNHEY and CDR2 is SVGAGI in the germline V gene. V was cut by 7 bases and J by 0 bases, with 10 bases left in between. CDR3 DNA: TGTGCCAGCACCAGACAGGACTCCTACGAGCAGTACTTC. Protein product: CASTRQDSYEQYF.

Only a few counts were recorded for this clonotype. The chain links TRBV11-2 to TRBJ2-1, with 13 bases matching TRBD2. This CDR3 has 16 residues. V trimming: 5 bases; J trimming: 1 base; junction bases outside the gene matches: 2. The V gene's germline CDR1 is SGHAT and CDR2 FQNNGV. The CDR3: CASSPGLAGSYNEQFF. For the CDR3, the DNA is TGTGCCAGCAGCCCGGGACTAGCGGGATCCTACAATGAGCAGTTCTTC.

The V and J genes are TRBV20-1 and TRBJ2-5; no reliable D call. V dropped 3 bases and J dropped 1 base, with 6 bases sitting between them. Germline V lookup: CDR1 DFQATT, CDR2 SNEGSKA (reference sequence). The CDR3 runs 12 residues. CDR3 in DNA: TGCAGTGCTAGGTGGTTCCAAGAGACCCAGTACTTC. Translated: CSARWFQETQYF.

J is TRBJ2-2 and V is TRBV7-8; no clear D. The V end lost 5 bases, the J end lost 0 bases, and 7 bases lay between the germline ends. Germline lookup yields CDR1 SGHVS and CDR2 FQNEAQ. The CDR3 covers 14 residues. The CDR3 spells CASSAVANTGELFF. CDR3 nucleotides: TGTGCCAGCAGCGCAGTCGCGAACACCGGGGAGCTGTTTTTT.

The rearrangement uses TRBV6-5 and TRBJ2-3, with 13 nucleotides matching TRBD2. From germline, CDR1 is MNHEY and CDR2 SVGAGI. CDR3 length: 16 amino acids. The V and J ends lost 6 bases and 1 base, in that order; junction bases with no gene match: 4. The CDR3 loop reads CASRPGLAGGTDTQYF. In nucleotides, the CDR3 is TGTGCCAGCAGACCCGGACTAGCGGGGGGCACAGATACGCAGTATTTT.